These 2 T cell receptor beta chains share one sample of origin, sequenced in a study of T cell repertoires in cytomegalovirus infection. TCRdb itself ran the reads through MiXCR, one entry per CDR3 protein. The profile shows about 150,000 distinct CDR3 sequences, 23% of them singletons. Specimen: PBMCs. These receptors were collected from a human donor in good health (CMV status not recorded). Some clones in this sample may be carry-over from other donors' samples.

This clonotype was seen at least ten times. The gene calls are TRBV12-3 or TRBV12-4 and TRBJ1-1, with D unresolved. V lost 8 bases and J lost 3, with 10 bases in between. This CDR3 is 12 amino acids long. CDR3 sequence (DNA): TGTGCCAGCCATGGCCGATACACTGAAGCTTTCTTT. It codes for CASHGRYTEAFF.

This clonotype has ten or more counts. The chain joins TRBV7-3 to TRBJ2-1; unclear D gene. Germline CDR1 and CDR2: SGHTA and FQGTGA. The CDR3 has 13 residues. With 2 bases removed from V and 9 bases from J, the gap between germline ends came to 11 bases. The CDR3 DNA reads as TGTGCCAGCAGCTTACACCGGACCTCTGAGCAGTTCTTC. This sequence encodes CASSLHRTSEQFF.